One sample yielded the 3 T cell receptor beta chains listed below, sequenced in a study of cytomegalovirus exposure and HLA in healthy donors (dated by TCRdb to between 2016 and 2019). The protocol used for the library was the immunoSEQ multiplex PCR assay. A mixture of 60 forward primers for TCR Vbeta segments and 13 reverse primers for TCR Jbeta segments was used in the multiplex PCR. TCRdb mirrors the immuneACCESS table, restricted to in-frame sequences. Some clones are absent from its copies; in checked studies, under half trace to an unresolved V gene, and the reason for the others is unknown. This sample gives 150,000 to 200,000 clones in total; roughly 77% of them show up just once. 2.6% of the sample lies in the top ten. Sample: PBMCs. Receptor source: a woman in her thirties or forties in good health and CMV-seropositive.

The chain links TRBV7-2 to TRBJ2-1; TRBD2 agrees at 8 bases. Trimming cost V 2 bases and J 0 bases; bases outside gene matches: 9. The CDR3 runs to 18 residues. Germline CDR1 reads SGHTA; CDR2 reads FQGNSA. CDR3 coding DNA: TGTGCCAGCAGCTTACTCCTCTCAAGCGGGAGCTCCTACAATGAGCAGTTCTTC. As protein: CASSLLLSSGSSYNEQFF. The full variable domain, in which reference TRBV7-2 and TRBJ2-1 provide the parts outside the CDR3, is GAGVSQSPSNKVTEKGKDVELRCDPISGHTALYWYRQSLGQGLEFLIYFQGNSAPDKSGLPSDRFSAERTGGSVSTLTIQRTQQEDSAVYLCASSLLLSSGSSYNEQFFGPGTRLTVL.

The rearrangement uses TRBV7-8 and TRBJ2-1; D perhaps matches TRBD2 (5 bases). CDR1 is SGHVS and CDR2 is FQNEAQ in the germline V gene. Trimming cost V 1 base and J 3 bases, with 13 bases left between them. CDR3 length: 16 amino acids. The CDR3 loop is CASSLGNRGIYNEQFF. The CDR3 DNA sequence: TGTGCCAGCAGCTTAGGTAACCGGGGAATCTACAATGAGCAGTTCTTC. Together with reference TRBV7-8 and TRBJ2-1, the CDR3 gives the full variable domain: GAGVSQSPRYKVAKRGQDVALRCDPISGHVSLFWYQQALGQGPEFLTYFQNEAQLDKSGLPSDRFFAERPEGSVSTLKIQRTQQEDSAVYLCASSLGNRGIYNEQFFGPGTRLTVL.

This clone occurred a few times. This chain connects TRBV4-3 to TRBJ2-1, with D uncertain. Germline values: CDR1 LGHNA, CDR2 YSLEER. This CDR3 is built from 13 residues. The V and J ends lost 4 bases and 8 bases respectively, with 12 bases between them. This chain's CDR3 is CASSPRPGDEQFF. The CDR3 DNA follows: TGCGCCAGCAGCCCTCGGCCAGGCGATGAGCAGTTCTTC.